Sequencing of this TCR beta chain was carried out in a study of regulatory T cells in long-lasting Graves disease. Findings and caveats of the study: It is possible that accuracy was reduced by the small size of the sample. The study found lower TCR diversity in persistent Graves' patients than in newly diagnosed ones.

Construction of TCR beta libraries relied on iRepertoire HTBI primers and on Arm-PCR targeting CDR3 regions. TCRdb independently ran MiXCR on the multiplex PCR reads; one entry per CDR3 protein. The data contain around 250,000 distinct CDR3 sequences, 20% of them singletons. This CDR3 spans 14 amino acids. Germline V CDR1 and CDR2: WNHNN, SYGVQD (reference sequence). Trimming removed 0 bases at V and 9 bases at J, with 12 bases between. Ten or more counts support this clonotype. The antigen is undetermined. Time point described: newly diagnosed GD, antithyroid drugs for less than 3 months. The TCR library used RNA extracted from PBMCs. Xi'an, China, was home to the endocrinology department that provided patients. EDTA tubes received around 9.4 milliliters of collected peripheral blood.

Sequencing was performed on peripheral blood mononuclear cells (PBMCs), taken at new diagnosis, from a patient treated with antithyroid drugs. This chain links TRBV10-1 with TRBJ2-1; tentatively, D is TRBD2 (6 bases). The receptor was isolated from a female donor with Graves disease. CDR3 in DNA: TGCGCCAGCAGTGAGTCTGGCTACGGGAGTGAGCAGTTCTTC. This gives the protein CASSESGYGSEQFF.